The 8 T cell receptor beta chains in this list originate from one sample, sequenced in a study of molecular identifiers for immune sequencing clone quantification. Via MiXCR, TCRdb re-called the PCR reads, giving one row per CDR3 protein. The sample contains about 63,000 distinct CDR3 sequences, about a fifth of which appear only once. Sequenced: naive CD8+ T cells from blood, with Jurkat cell RNA spiked in. Subset indicated: FACS-sorted CD8+CD4-CCR7+CD45RA+ naive T cells. The receptors shown here come from a human donor in good health. Some libraries in this study had Jurkat cell RNA spiked in.

This clonotype was picked up many times. The genes are TRBV20-1 and TRBJ2-3; D is undetermined. The V gene's germline CDR1 is DFQATT and CDR2 SNEGSKA (reference sequence). CDR3 length: 13 residues. Deletions cut 3 bases from V and 4 bases from J, with 11 bases between. The CDR3 DNA is TGCAGTGCTAGCTACAGTTGGGCAGATACGCAGTATTTT. Protein sequence: CSASYSWADTQYF.

This clonotype has ten or more counts. V usage is TRBV29-1 and J usage is TRBJ2-1, with D hard to call. Germline lookup yields CDR1 SQVTM and CDR2 ANQGSEA. Trimming removed 7 bases from V and 0 bases from J, with 13 bases in between. The CDR3 runs 14 residues. CDR3 in amino acids: CSAENQSSYNEQFF. The CDR3 DNA reads as TGCAGCGCGGAGAACCAGAGCTCCTACAATGAGCAGTTCTTC.

The sample holds many counts of this clonotype. The V call is TRBV12-3 or TRBV12-4, the J call TRBJ2-1; the D is unclear. The CDR3 totals 14 residues. With 5 bases removed from V and 6 bases from J, the gap between germline ends came to 14 bases. CDR3 DNA: TGTGCCAGCAGTCCTACTACATTACTCAATGAGCAGTTCTTC. It specifies CASSPTTLLNEQFF.

The V call is TRBV5-6, the J call TRBJ2-1, with D unresolved. Per the germline V gene, CDR1 is SGHDT and CDR2 is YYEEEE. V was cut by 3 bases and J by 14 bases, with 12 bases left in between. The CDR3 is made up of 11 amino acids. In nucleotides, the CDR3 is TGTGCCAGCAGCTCCTCGGACCGAAAGTTCTTC. The encoded protein is CASSSSDRKFF.

About this clonotype: This may come from a read error, since a much larger clone is one base off. The chain has TRBV10-1 and TRBJ1-5, with no clear D. CDR3 length equals 14 residues. Trimming took off 2 bases at V and 9 bases at J, with 14 bases between the two ends. The germline CDR1 and CDR2 sequences are WNHNN and SYGVQD (reference sequence). The CDR3 is CASSESSPDGPQHF. The CDR3 DNA reads TGCGCCAGCAGTGAGAGCAGCCCCGACGGGCCCCAGCATTTT.

This clonotype was recorded a few times. The CDR3 loop is CASSQVGNYGYTF. CDR3 nucleotide sequence: TGCGCCAGCAGCCAAGTTGGCAACTATGGCTACACCTTC. This rearrangement joins TRBV4-1 to TRBJ1-2; D unclear. CDR1 and CDR2 (germline): MGHRA, YSYEKL. This CDR3 contains 13 residues. Trimming pared 1 base from V and 2 bases from J, leaving 5 bases between.

A note on this clonotype: It may be a read error: a sequence one base away is much more abundant. The gene calls are TRBV28 and TRBJ1-1; weak D call: TRBD1 (5 bases). The CDR3 has 13 residues. CDR1 is MDHEN and CDR2 is SYDVKM in the germline V gene. CDR3 loop: CASIPWGGTEALF. The CDR3 DNA sequence: TGTGCCAGCATCCCCTGGGGGGGAACTGAAGCTCTCTTT.

Turning to this clonotype: A much larger clone lies a single base off, so this may be a read error. The chain couples TRBV20-1 to TRBJ2-3; TRBD2 matches at 9 bases. Germline values: CDR1 DFQATT, CDR2 SNEGSKA (reference sequence). The junction had 20 bases not matched to a gene; V was cut back by 0 bases and J by 4 bases. The CDR3 loop spans 20 amino acids. Here the CDR3 reads CSARDLWLAGKGIDPDTQYF. As DNA, the CDR3 is TGCAGTGCTAGAGATCTCTGGCTAGCGGGAAAGGGAATCGATCCAGATACGCAGTATTTT.